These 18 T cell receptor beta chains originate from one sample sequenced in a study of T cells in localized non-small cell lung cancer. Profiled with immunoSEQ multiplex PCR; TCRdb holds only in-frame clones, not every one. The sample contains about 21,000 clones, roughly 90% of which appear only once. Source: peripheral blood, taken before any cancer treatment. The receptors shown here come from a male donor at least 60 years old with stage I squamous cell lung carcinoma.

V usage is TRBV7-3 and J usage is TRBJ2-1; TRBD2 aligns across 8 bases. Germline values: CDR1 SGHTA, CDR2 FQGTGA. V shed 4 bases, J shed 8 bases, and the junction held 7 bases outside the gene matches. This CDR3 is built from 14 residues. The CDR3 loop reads CASSSGLAWDEQFF. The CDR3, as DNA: TGTGCCAGCAGCTCCGGACTAGCTTGGGATGAGCAGTTCTTC.

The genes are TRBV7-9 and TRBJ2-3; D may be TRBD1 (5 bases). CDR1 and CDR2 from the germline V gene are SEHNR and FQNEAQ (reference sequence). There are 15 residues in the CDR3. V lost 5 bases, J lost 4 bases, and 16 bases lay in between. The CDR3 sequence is CASSPPGLGPDTQYF. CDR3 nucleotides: TGTGCCAGCAGCCCACCAGGTTTGGGGCCAGATACGCAGTATTTT.

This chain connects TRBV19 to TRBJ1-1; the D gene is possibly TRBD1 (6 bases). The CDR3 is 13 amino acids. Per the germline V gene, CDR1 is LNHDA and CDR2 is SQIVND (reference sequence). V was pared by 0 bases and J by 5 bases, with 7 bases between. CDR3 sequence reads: CASSIDQGTEAFF. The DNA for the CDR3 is TGTGCCAGTAGTATAGATCAGGGGACTGAAGCTTTCTTT.

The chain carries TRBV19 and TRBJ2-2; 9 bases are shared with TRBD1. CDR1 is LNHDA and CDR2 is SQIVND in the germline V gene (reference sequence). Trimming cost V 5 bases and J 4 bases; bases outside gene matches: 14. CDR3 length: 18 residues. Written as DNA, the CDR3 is TGTGCCAGTAGTTCGAACCAACCGGGACAGGGTCGCACCGGGGAGCTGTTTTTT. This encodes CASSSNQPGQGRTGELFF. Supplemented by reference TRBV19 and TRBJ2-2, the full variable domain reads DGGITQSPKYLFRKEGQNVTLSCEQNLNHDAMYWYRQDPGQGLRLIYYSQIVNDFQKGDIAEGYSVSREKKESFPLTVTSAQKNPTAFYLCASSSNQPGQGRTGELFFGEGSRLTVL.

The CDR3 DNA reads as TGTGCCAGTAGTGGGGAGGGTTTCTATGGCTACACCTTC. It yields the protein CASSGEGFYGYTF. The chain recombines TRBV19 with TRBJ1-2, with unresolved D. Germline CDR1 LNHDA, CDR2 SQIVND (reference sequence). The germline V and J ends were trimmed by 5 bases and 4 bases, with 11 bases remaining between them. There are 13 residues in the CDR3.

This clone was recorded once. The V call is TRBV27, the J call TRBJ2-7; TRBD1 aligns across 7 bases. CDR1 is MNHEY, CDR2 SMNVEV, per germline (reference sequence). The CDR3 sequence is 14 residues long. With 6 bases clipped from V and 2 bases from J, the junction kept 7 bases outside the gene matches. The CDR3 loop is CASRIQTGAYEQYF. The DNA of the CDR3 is TGTGCCAGCAGGATTCAAACAGGGGCCTACGAGCAGTACTTC.

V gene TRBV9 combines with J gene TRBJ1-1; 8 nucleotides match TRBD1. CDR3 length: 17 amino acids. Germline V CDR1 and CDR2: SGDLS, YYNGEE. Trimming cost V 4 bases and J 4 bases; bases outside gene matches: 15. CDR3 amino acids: CASSPRTGQAGSTEAFF. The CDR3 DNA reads TGTGCCAGCAGCCCACGTACGGGACAGGCGGGGAGCACTGAAGCTTTCTTT.

The CDR3 nucleotides are TGTGCCTGGAGTTCCACAGGGGGTGTCAATAATTCACCCCTCCACTTT. This codes for CAWSSTGGVNNSPLHF. V is TRBV30 and J is TRBJ1-6, with TRBD1 matching over 8 bases. Germline V gives CDR1 GTSNPN, CDR2 SVGIG (reference sequence). V lost 2 bases and J lost 5; bases outside the gene matches: 8. The CDR3 runs 16 residues.

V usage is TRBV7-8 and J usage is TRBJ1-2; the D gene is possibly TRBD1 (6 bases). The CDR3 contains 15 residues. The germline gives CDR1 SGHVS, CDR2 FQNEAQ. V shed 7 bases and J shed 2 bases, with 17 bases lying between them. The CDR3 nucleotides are TGTGCCAGCACCCTATCCGGGACAAACAACTATGGCTACACCTTC. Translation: CASTLSGTNNYGYTF.

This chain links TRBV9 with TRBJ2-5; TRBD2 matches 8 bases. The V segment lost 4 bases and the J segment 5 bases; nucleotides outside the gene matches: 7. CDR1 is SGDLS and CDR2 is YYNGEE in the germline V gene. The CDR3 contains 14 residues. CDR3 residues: CASSPQAGAETQYF. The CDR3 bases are TGTGCCAGCAGCCCCCAAGCGGGGGCGGAGACCCAGTACTTC. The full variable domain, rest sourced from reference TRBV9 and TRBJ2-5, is DSGVTQTPKHLITATGQRVTLRCSPRSGDLSVYWYQQSLDQGLQFLIQYYNGEERAKGNILERFSAQQFPDLHSELNLSSLELGDSALYFCASSPQAGAETQYFGPGTRLLVL.

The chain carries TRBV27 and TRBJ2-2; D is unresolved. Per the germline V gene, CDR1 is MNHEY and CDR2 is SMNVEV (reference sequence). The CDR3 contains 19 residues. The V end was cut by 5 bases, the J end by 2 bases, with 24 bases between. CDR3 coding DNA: TGTGCCAGCAGTCCCGAGACGACACGATTGCGATTAAACACCGGGGAGCTGTTTTTT. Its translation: CASSPETTRLRLNTGELFF.

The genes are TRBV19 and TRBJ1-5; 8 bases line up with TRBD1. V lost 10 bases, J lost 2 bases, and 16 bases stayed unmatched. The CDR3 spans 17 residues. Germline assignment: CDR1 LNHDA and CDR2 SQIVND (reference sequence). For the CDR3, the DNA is TGTGCCACCGACCCCGGACAGGGAGGTATGCGCAATCAGCCCCAGCATTTT. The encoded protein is CATDPGQGGMRNQPQHF.

The CDR3 region is CASTSSGGARETQYF. CDR3 in DNA: TGTGCCAGCACCTCTAGCGGGGGGGCCAGAGAGACCCAGTACTTC. The chain is built from TRBV28 and TRBJ2-5, with 12 bases fitting TRBD2. Per germline, CDR1 MDHEN and CDR2 SYDVKM. J lost 4 bases, V lost 7 bases, and 7 bases had no gene match. CDR3 length: 15 amino acids.

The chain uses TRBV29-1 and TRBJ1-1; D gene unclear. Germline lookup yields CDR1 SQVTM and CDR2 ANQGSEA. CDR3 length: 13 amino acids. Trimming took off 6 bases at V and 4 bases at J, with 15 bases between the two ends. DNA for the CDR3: TGCAGCGTCTCCCGAGGGCTCGTCACTGAAGCTTTCTTT. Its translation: CSVSRGLVTEAFF.

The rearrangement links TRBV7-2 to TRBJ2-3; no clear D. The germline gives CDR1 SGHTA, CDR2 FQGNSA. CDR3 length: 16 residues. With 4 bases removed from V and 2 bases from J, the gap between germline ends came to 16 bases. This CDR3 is CASSSQSGLPTDTQYF. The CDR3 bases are TGTGCCAGCAGCTCACAGTCCGGGCTCCCCACAGATACGCAGTATTTT.

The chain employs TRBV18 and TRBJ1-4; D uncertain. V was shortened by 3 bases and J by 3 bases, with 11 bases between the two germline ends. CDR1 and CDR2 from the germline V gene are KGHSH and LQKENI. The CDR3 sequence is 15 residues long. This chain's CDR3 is CASSPRPRANEKLFF. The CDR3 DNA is TGTGCCAGCTCACCCAGACCACGGGCTAATGAAAAACTGTTTTTT.

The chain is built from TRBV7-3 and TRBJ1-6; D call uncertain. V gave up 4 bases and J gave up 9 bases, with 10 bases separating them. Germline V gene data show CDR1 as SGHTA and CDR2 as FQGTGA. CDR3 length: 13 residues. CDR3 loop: CASSSSRRSPLHF. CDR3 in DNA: TGTGCCAGCAGCTCCTCCCGGCGTTCACCCCTCCACTTT.

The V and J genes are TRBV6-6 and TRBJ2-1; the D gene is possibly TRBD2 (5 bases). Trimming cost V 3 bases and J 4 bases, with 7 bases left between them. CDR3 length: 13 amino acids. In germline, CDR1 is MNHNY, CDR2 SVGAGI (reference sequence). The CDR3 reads CASSYEGYNEQFF. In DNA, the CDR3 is TGTGCCAGCAGTTATGAGGGTTACAATGAGCAGTTCTTC.